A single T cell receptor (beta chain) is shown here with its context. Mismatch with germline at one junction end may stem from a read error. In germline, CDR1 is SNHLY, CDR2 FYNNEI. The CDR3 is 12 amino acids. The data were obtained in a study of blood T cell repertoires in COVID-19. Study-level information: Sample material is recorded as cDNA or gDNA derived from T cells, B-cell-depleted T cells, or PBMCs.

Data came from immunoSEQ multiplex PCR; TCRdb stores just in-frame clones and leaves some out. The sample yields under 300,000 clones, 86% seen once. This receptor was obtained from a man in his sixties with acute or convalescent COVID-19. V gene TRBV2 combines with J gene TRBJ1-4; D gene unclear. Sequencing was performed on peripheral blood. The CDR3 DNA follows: TGTGCCAGCAGTAAATCCGGGAGCCTCAAACTCTTT. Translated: CASSKSGSLKLF.